This T cell receptor beta chain was obtained from a study of cytomegalovirus exposure and HLA in healthy donors. Study outcomes and limitations: With later analysis, a missense DCLRE1C variant became linked to TCR beta V- and J-gene trimming. Researchers catalogued about 160 TCR beta chains as cytomegalovirus-associated. The classifier was said to identify cytomegalovirus status with high specificity and sensitivity.

To note about this clone: The antigen is undetermined.

While unrecorded immune exposures were likely, the donors were nominally healthy when sampled. Use of 60 Vbeta and 13 Jbeta primers characterized the PCR. The data were produced by immunoSEQ multiplex PCR, yet TCRdb's version contains in-frame clones alone and is incomplete. The sample has roughly 140,000 clones, about 80% seen once; the top ten hold about 5%. This sequence originates from a male donor in good health and CMV-seronegative. The sequenced sample consisted of PBMCs.

The CDR3 coding sequence is TGTGCCAGCAGCGGGCCTCTGCCGTCAGGGACCCAGTACTTC. This sequence encodes CASSGPLPSGTQYF. The gene calls are TRBV9 and TRBJ2-5; D gene unclear. CDR1 SGDLS and CDR2 YYNGEE come from the germline V gene. The CDR3 is 14 amino acids. Trimming cost V 3 bases and J 7 bases, with 16 bases left between them.